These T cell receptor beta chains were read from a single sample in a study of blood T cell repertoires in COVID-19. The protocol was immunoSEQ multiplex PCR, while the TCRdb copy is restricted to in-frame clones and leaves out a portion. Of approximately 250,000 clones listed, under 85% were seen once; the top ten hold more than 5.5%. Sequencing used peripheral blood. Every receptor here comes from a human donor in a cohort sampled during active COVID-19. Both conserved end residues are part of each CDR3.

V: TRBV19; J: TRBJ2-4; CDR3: CASSMDHRGGGKNIQYF
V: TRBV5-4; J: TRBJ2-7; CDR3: CASSGGQVLYEQYF
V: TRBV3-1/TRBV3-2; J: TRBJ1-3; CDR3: CASRSGNTIYF
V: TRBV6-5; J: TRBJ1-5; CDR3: CASSLTGQGQPQHF
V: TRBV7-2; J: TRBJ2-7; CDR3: CASRPTFDRFPYEQYF
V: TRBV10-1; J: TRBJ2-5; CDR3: CASSELRLQETQYF
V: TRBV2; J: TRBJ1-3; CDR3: CASSEAGQGGHTIYF
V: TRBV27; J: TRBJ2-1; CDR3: CASSQPRGVFGEQFF
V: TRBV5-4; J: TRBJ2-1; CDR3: CASSASSGSYNEQFF
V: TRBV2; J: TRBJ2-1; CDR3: CASSEPGQGENEQFF
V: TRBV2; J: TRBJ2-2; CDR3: CASHLRIRGGELFF
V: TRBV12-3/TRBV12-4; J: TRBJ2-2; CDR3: CASTGGTGELFF
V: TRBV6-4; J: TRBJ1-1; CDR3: CASSPEGHDTEAFF
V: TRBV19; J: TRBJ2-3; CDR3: CASKTSGPTDTQYF
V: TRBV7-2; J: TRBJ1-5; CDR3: CASSPIGGGNQPQHF
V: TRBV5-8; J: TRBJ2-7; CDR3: CASSFGQGREGPMSEQYF
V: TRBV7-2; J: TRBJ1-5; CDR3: CASSSLSTGQPQHF
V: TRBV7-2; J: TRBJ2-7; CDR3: CASSPRLRGASYEQYF
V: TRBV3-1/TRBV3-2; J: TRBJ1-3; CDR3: CASSLHRGSGNTIYF
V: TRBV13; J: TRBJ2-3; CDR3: CASSLAGSDTQYF
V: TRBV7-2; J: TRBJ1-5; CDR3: CASSLVAGDNQPQHF
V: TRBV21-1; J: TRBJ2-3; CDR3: CASSNRDRVVDTQYF
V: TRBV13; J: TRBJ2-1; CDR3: CASSSRLAGGNEQFF